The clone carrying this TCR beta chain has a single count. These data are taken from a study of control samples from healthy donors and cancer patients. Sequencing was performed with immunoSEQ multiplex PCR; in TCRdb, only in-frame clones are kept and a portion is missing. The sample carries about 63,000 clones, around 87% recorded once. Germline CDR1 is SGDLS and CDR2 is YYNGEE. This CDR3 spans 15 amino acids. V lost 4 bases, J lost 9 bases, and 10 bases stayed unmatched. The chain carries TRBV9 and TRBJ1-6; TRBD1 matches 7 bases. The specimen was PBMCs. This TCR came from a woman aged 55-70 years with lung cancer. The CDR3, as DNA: TGTGCCAGCAGCCCCAGACAGGGTCTAAGTTCACCCCTCCACTTT. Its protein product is CASSPRQGLSSPLHF.